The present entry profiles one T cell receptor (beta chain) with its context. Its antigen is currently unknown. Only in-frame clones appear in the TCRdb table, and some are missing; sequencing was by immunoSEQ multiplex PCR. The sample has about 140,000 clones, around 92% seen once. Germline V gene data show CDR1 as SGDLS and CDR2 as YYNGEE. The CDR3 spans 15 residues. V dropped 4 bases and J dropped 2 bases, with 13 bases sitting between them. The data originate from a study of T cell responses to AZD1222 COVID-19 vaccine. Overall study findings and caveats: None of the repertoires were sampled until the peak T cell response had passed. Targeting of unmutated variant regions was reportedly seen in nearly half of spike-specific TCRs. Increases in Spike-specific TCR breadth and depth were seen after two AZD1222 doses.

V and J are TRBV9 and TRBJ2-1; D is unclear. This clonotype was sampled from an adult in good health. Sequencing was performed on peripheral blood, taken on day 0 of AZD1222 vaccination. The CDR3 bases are TGTGCCAGCAGCCTCGGACCCTCAACCTACAATGAGCAGTTCTTC. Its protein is CASSLGPSTYNEQFF.